The 22 T cell receptor beta chains below come from one sample, sequenced in a study of blood T cell repertoires in COVID-19. Sequenced by immunoSEQ multiplex PCR; TCRdb stores in-frame clones only, minus some. The top ten clones hold around 2.1% of a sample with under 350,000 clones, roughly 90% of them seen once. Sequenced: peripheral blood. The receptors stem from a man aged 45-65 years with acute or convalescent COVID-19.

This chain uses TRBV6-5 with TRBJ1-1; no definite D call. Germline V gene lookup returns CDR1 MNHEY and CDR2 SVGAGI. The CDR3 contains 16 residues. V was pared by 0 bases and J by 11 bases, with 22 bases between. As DNA, the CDR3 is TGTGCCAGCAGTTACTCGATTCCCCCATCCTTGACGGGGGCTTTCTTT. It codes for CASSYSIPPSLTGAFF.

The V gene is TRBV10-3, the J gene TRBJ2-1; 7 bases are shared with TRBD1. CDR1 and CDR2 from the germline V gene are ENHRY and SYGVKD. J was trimmed by 10 bases and V by 6 bases; bases with no gene match: 6. There are 12 residues in the CDR3. The CDR3 nucleotides read TGTGCCATCAGGCCGGAGACAGGGGAGCAGTTCTTC. As protein: CAIRPETGEQFF.

CDR3 in DNA: TGTGCCAGCAGTCTAGGACAGGGCACCTATAATTCACCCCTCCACTTT. Amino acid sequence: CASSLGQGTYNSPLHF. The chain recombines TRBV6-4 with TRBJ1-6, with 8 bases matching TRBD1. V dropped 5 bases and J dropped 2; count of bases not matched to a gene: 5. CDR1 MRHNA and CDR2 SNTAGT come from the germline V gene. The CDR3 is 16 amino acids.

The V gene is TRBV7-9, the J gene TRBJ2-7, with D possibly being TRBD1 (5 bases). Germline CDR1 SEHNR, CDR2 FQNEAQ (reference sequence). The CDR3 contains 13 residues. Trimming shortened V by 3 bases and J by 3 bases, and 9 bases separated the two germline ends. The CDR3 nucleotides read TGTGCCAGCAGCTTCAGACAGAACTACGAGCAGTACTTC. Translation gives CASSFRQNYEQYF.

This clone was detected a few times. The chain recombines TRBV7-3 with TRBJ2-5; possible D gene TRBD1, 6 bases. The CDR3 has 14 amino acids. Looked up from germline, CDR1 is SGHTA and CDR2 is FQGTGA. Deletions cut 8 bases from V and 2 bases from J, with 15 bases between. The CDR3 DNA sequence: TGTGCCAGCTCTCCGGACAGATCACAAGAGACCCAGTACTTC. Its translation: CASSPDRSQETQYF.

The V and J genes are TRBV25-1 and TRBJ2-1; TRBD2 aligns across 9 bases. The germline V gene encodes CDR1 MGHDK and CDR2 SYGVNS. The CDR3 runs to 13 residues. The trim removed 1 base at V and 14 bases at J, leaving 6 bases unmatched. CDR3 bases: TGTGCCAGCAGTGAATTGCGGACTAGCGAAGAGTTCTTC. This codes for CASSELRTSEEFF.

The V call is TRBV7-3, the J call TRBJ2-5, with D tentatively TRBD1 (6 bases). Germline assignment: CDR1 SGHTA and CDR2 FQGTGA. This CDR3 spans 14 amino acids. The V and J ends lost 4 bases and 5 bases respectively, with 14 bases between them. The DNA for the CDR3 is TGTGCCAGCAGCTCACAGGGTGTAGGGGAGACCCAGTACTTC. The encoded protein is CASSSQGVGETQYF.

The table lists this clone with a count of one. The chain carries TRBV2 and TRBJ1-1; D call uncertain. CDR1 is SNHLY and CDR2 is FYNNEI in the germline V gene. The ends were cut back, 4 bases at V and 2 bases at J, with 14 bases in the middle. This CDR3 is built from 15 residues. CDR3 residues: CASSVPRGLNTEAFF. As DNA, the CDR3 is TGTGCCAGCAGTGTTCCACGCGGACTTAACACTGAAGCTTTCTTT.

The chain carries TRBV27 and TRBJ1-5, with D unresolved. Per the germline V gene, CDR1 is MNHEY and CDR2 is SMNVEV (reference sequence). This CDR3 is 13 amino acids long. Deletions cut 10 bases from V and 3 bases from J, with 13 bases between. The CDR3 coding sequence is TGTGCCACCACCACCGGTTACAATCAGCCCCAGCATTTT. As protein: CATTTGYNQPQHF.

The chain carries TRBV29-1 and TRBJ1-1; D perhaps matches TRBD1 (5 bases). Between the trimmed V and J ends, which lost 7 bases and 1 base, there was a span of 7 bases. The CDR3 runs to 11 residues. Germline lookup yields CDR1 SQVTM and CDR2 ANQGSEA. The CDR3 region is CSGGQNTEAFF. The CDR3 bases are TGCAGCGGTGGACAGAACACTGAAGCTTTCTTT.

The chain carries TRBV19 and TRBJ1-2; unclear D gene. V lost 6 bases and J lost 4, with 9 bases in between. The germline V gene encodes CDR1 LNHDA and CDR2 SQIVND (reference sequence). The CDR3 has 12 amino acids. CDR3 loop: CASRPPGYGYTF. Written as DNA, the CDR3 is TGTGCCAGTAGGCCCCCCGGCTATGGCTACACCTTC. Using reference TRBV19 and TRBJ1-2 for the parts outside the CDR3, the full variable domain is DGGITQSPKYLFRKEGQNVTLSCEQNLNHDAMYWYRQDPGQGLRLIYYSQIVNDFQKGDIAEGYSVSREKKESFPLTVTSAQKNPTAFYLCASRPPGYGYTFGSGTRLTVV.

The chain employs TRBV7-3 and TRBJ2-1; D remains ambiguous. The germline gives CDR1 SGHTA, CDR2 FQGTGA. The ends were cut back, 2 bases at V and 2 bases at J, with 7 bases in the middle. There are 14 residues in the CDR3. Written as DNA, the CDR3 is TGTGCCAGCAGCTTAGGCAACACCTACAATGAGCAGTTCTTC. Encoded protein: CASSLGNTYNEQFF.

The chain is built from TRBV9 and TRBJ2-5, with TRBD2 matching over 12 bases. Looked up from germline, CDR1 is SGDLS and CDR2 is YYNGEE. With V trimmed by 3 bases and J by 0 bases, 3 bases remained unmatched. The CDR3 is 16 amino acids. CDR3 loop: CASSATSGGHQETQYF. Written as DNA, the CDR3 is TGTGCCAGCAGCGCGACTAGCGGGGGCCACCAAGAGACCCAGTACTTC.

The V call is TRBV11-3, the J call TRBJ1-1; D might be TRBD1 (5 bases). With 5 bases removed from V and 0 bases from J, the gap between germline ends came to 10 bases. This CDR3 spans 14 amino acids. Germline V CDR1 and CDR2: SGHNT, YENEEA. The CDR3 DNA reads as TGTGCCAGCAGCCCCGCGGGACTGAACACTGAAGCTTTCTTT. Translating it yields CASSPAGLNTEAFF.

This clone was seen just once. The CDR3 here is CASSSPDRDPHEQYF. CDR3 bases: TGCGCCAGCAGCTCCCCCGACAGGGACCCCCACGAGCAGTACTTC. The V gene is TRBV5-1, the J gene TRBJ2-7, with 7 bases matching TRBD1. CDR1 SGHRS and CDR2 YFSETQ come from the germline V gene. V was clipped by 3 bases and J by 5 bases; unmatched bases: 11. This CDR3 has 15 amino acids. The whole variable domain, remainder taken from reference TRBV5-1 and TRBJ2-7, is KAGVTQTPRYLIKTRGQQVTLSCSPISGHRSVSWYQQTPGQGLQFLFEYFSETQRNKGNFPGRFSGRQFSNSRSEMNVSTLELGDSALYLCASSSPDRDPHEQYFGPGTRLTVT.

In regard to this clone: Other DNA variants within this sample encode the same CDR3. The chain has TRBV5-4 and TRBJ1-1; TRBD1 might be the D (6 bases). The CDR3 has 14 amino acids. Trimming left V 4 bases short and J 2 bases short, with 12 bases between. In germline, CDR1 is SGHNT, CDR2 YYREEE (reference sequence). CDR3 coding DNA: TGTGCCAGCAGCCCCCGACAGGTTAACACTGAAGCTTTCTTT. This codes for CASSPRQVNTEAFF. The full variable domain, completed using reference TRBV5-4 and TRBJ1-1, is ETGVTQSPTHLIKTRGQQVTLRCSSQSGHNTVSWYQQALGQGPQFIFQYYREEENGRGNFPPRFSGLQFPNYSSELNVNALELDDSALYLCASSPRQVNTEAFFGQGTRLTVV.

The V and J genes are TRBV15 and TRBJ2-5; no definite D call. Germline values: CDR1 LNHNV, CDR2 YYDKDF (reference sequence). The CDR3 runs to 16 residues. V lost 0 bases, J lost 1 base, and 12 bases lay in between. The CDR3 nucleotides read TGTGCCACCAGCAGAGATGATACCCGGGTCCAAGAGACCCAGTACTTC. It codes for CATSRDDTRVQETQYF. Looking up the rest from reference TRBV15 and TRBJ2-5 gives the full variable domain: DAMVIQNPRYQVTQFGKPVTLSCSQTLNHNVMYWYQQKSSQAPKLLFHYYDKDFNNEADTPDNFQSRRPNTSFCFLDIRSPGLGDTAMYLCATSRDDTRVQETQYFGPGTRLLVL.

This chain joins TRBV5-1 and TRBJ1-4; a possible D gene is TRBD1 (5 bases). Germline V gene sequence: CDR1 SGHRS, CDR2 YFSETQ. V lost 6 bases and J 5 bases, leaving 14 bases between the germline ends. The CDR3 totals 14 residues. The DNA for the CDR3 is TGCGCCAGCATGGGGCCCCAACCCAATGAAAAACTGTTTTTT. It encodes CASMGPQPNEKLFF.

The chain is built from TRBV4-1 and TRBJ1-2; 8 nucleotides align to TRBD1. V was pared by 3 bases and J by 4 bases, with 10 bases of the junction left unmatched. The CDR3 is 16 amino acids. Germline-derived CDR1 and CDR2 are MGHRA and YSYEKL. Here the CDR3 reads CASSQIQGAQGYGYTF. The DNA for the CDR3 is TGCGCCAGCAGCCAGATTCAGGGGGCGCAGGGCTATGGCTACACCTTC.

The chain links TRBV11-2 to TRBJ2-3; 10 bases line up with TRBD2. Germline-derived CDR1 and CDR2 are SGHAT and FQNNGV. J was trimmed by 4 bases and V by 0 bases; bases with no gene match: 7. The CDR3 contains 17 residues. CDR3 DNA sequence: TGTGCCAGCAGCTTAGATTTAGCGGGGGGACTCTCAGATACGCAGTATTTT. Translated: CASSLDLAGGLSDTQYF.

The genes are TRBV18 and TRBJ1-1, with 9 positions matching TRBD1. Germline-derived CDR1 and CDR2 are KGHSH and LQKENI. Trimming at V came to 2 bases and at J to 7 bases, leaving 8 bases not matched to a gene. This CDR3 has 15 residues. CDR3 region: CASSPYRGRFIEAFF. The CDR3 bases are TGTGCCAGCTCACCATACAGGGGGCGCTTTATTGAAGCTTTCTTT. The entire variable domain, with the rest obtained from reference TRBV18 and TRBJ1-1, is as follows: NAGVMQNPRHLVRRRGQEARLRCSPMKGHSHVYWYRQLPEEGLKFMVYLQKENIIDESGMPKERFSAEFPKEGPSILRIQQVVRGDSAAYFCASSPYRGRFIEAFFGQGTRLTVV.

V usage is TRBV19 and J usage is TRBJ1-6; possible D gene TRBD1, 5 bases. Germline V CDR1 and CDR2: LNHDA, SQIVND (reference sequence). The CDR3 sequence is 14 residues long. V shed 7 bases and J shed 10 bases, with 17 bases lying between them. The CDR3 sequence is CASKEAGRNSPLHF. Written as DNA, the CDR3 is TGTGCCAGTAAAGAGGCAGGGAGGAACTCACCCCTCCACTTT.